This T cell receptor beta chain was identified in a study of lymphopenia after photon versus proton radiotherapy. The CDR3 extends over 13 amino acids. V lost 2 bases and J lost 6, with 7 bases in between. CDR1 and CDR2 (germline): SGHNT, YENEEA. Sequencing was performed with immunoSEQ multiplex PCR; in TCRdb, only in-frame clones are kept and a portion is missing. The sample contains 25,000 to 30,000 clones, approximately 90% of which appear only once. The rearrangement joins TRBV11-3 to TRBJ2-2; maybe TRBD2 (5 bases). This receptor was identified in a woman aged 60 to 75 with cholangiocarcinoma. Some clones in this sample may be carry-over from other donors' samples. Specimen: peripheral blood, collected from a patient treated with proton-based radiotherapy. In nucleotides, the CDR3 is TGTGCCAGCAGCTTACGGGATCCCGGGGAGCTGTTTTTT. It translates to CASSLRDPGELFF.